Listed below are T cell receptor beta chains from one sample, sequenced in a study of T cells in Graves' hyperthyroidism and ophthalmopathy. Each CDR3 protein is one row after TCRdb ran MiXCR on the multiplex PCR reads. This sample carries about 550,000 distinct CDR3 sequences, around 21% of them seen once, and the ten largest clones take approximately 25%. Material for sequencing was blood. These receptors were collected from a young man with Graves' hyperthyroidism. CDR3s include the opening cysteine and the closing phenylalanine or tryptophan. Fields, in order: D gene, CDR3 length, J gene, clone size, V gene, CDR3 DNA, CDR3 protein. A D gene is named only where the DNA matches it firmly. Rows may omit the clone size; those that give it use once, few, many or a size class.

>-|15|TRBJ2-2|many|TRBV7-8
TGTGCCAGCAGCTCAGGGTTTGGGGACACCGGGGAGCTGTTTTTT
CASSSGFGDTGELFF
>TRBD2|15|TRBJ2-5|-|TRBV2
TGTGCCAGCAGTCTCGGGAGGGAGTACCAAGAGACCCAGTACTTC
CASSLGREYQETQYF
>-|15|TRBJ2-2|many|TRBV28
TGTGCCAGCAGTCCCCGGAGGGGGAACACCGGGGAGCTGTTTTTT
CASSPRRGNTGELFF
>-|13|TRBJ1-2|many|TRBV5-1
TGCGCCAGCAGCTTCCATAAGGGGGATGGCTACACCTTC
CASSFHKGDGYTF
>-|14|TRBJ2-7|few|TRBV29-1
TGCAGCGTTGGCCCCTTAGGGGGGACCGACGAGCAGTACTTC
CSVGPLGGTDEQYF
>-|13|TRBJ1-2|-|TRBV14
TGTGCCAGCAGCCAAGTCCGGGGCGGGGGCTACACCTTC
CASSQVRGGGYTF
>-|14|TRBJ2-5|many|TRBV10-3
TGTGCTACATCAGGCAGGGGTACGCAAGAGACCCAGTACTTC
CATSGRGTQETQYF
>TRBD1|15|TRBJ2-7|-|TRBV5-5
TGTGCCAGCAGCTTGTCGGGACAGGAGACCTACGAGCAGTACTTC
CASSLSGQETYEQYF
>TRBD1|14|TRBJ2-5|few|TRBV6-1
TGTGCCACCTCGGACAGGGGACGGGTAGAGACCCAGTACTTC
CATSDRGRVETQYF
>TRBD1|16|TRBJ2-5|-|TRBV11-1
TGTGCCAGCAGCTTAGTTTCCCTAGACAGGGGTGAGACCCAGTACTTC
CASSLVSLDRGETQYF
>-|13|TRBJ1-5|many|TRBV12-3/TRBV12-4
TGTGCCAGCAGTTTAGGCCACAGGCAGCCCCAGCATTTT
CASSLGHRQPQHF
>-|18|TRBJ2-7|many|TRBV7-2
TGTGCCAGCAGCTTATATCGAGGATTACAGGCGGAAAAGTACGAGCAGTACTTC
CASSLYRGLQAEKYEQYF
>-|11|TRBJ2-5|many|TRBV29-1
TGCAGCGTTGACATCGGTAGGGCCCAGTACTTC
CSVDIGRAQYF
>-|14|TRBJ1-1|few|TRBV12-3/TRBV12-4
TGTGCCAGCAGTCCCCGGCCCCGGGTCACTGAAGCTTTCTTT
CASSPRPRVTEAFF
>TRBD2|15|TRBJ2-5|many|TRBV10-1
TGCGCCAGCAGGGAGACTAGCGGCCGTAAAGAGACCCAGTACTTC
CASRETSGRKETQYF
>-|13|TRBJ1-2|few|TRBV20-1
TGCGGATCCTTGACAGGATTTACCTATGGCTACACCTTC
CGSLTGFTYGYTF
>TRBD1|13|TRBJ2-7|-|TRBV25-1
TGTGCCAGCAGTATTCAACAGGGGTTCGAGCAGTACTTC
CASSIQQGFEQYF
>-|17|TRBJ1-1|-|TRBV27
TGTGCCAGCAGAATGTGGGGCTCCTTCTTTATGAACACTGAAGCTTTCTTT
CASRMWGSFFMNTEAFF
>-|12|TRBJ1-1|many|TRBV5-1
TGCGCCAGCAGCTCAGGACAGACTGAAGCTTTCTTT
CASSSGQTEAFF
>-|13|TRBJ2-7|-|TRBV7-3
TGTGCCAGCAGCTTAACCCGGGATGGCGAGCAGTACTTC
CASSLTRDGEQYF
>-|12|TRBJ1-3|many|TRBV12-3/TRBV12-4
TGTGCCACCCGGAGCTCTGGAAACACCATATATTTT
CATRSSGNTIYF
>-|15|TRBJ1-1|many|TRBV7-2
TGTGCCAGCAGCATTGGGGTCGGGTTGGGCCCTGAAGCTTTCTTT
CASSIGVGLGPEAFF
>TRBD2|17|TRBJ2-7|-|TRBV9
TGTGCCAGCAGCGTAGCCGCGAGGACTAGCGGGGATTACGAGCAGTACTTC
CASSVAARTSGDYEQYF
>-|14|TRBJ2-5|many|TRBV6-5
TGTGCCAGCAGTTATCAAGTGTTTGAAGAGACCCAGTACTTC
CASSYQVFEETQYF
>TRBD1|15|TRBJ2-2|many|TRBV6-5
TGTGCCAGCAGTCCTCTCGGACAGGGGGCTGGGGAGCTGTTTTTT
CASSPLGQGAGELFF
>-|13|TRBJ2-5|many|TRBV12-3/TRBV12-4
TGTGCCAGCAGCCCAAAATCGTTCGGGACCCAGTACTTC
CASSPKSFGTQYF
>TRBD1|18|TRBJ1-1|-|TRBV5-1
TGCGCCAGCAGCTTGGTCCAATCGGGGACAGGTCTAAAGGATGAAGCTTTCTTT
CASSLVQSGTGLKDEAFF
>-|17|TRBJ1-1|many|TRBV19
TGTGCCAGTAGTATGGTCCCCAAGGTCCCAATGAACACTGAAGCTTTCTTT
CASSMVPKVPMNTEAFF
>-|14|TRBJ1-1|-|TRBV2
TGTGCCAGCAGGGACGGCGGTGGCTTCACTGAAGCTTTCTTT
CASRDGGGFTEAFF
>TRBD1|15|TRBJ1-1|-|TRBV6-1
TGTGCCAGCAGTGTCGACAGGGGACGGAACACTGAAGCTTTCTTT
CASSVDRGRNTEAFF
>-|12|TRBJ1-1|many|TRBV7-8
TGTGCCAGCAGCTCAATCGGGGATGAAGCTTTCTTT
CASSSIGDEAFF
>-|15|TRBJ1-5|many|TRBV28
TGTGCCAGCAGTTTGTTAGAGGTGTCTCGTCAGCCCCAGCATTTT
CASSLLEVSRQPQHF
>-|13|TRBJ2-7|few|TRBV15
TGTGCCACCAGCAGAAGGGAAGCAGCCGAGCAGTACTTC
CATSRREAAEQYF
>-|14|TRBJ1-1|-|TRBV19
TGTGCCAGTAGTATTGCAGGGAAGAACACTGAAGCTTTCTTT
CASSIAGKNTEAFF
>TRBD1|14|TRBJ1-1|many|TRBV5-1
TGCGCCAGCAGCTACAGGGGGCTGGGCACTGAAGCTTTCTTT
CASSYRGLGTEAFF
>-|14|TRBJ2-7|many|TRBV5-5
TGTGCCAGCAGCTTGTTGACGAGGTCCTACGAGCAGTACTTC
CASSLLTRSYEQYF
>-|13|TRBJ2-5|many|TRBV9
TGTGCCAGCAGCGGGGGGGCCTTCGAGACCCAGTACTTC
CASSGGAFETQYF
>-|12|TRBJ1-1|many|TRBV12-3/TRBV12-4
TGTGCCAGCAGTTTAGACGGAGCTGAAGCTTTCTTT
CASSLDGAEAFF
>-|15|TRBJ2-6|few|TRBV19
TGTGCCAGTAGTCCGGACGGCTCTGGGGCCAACGTCCTGACTTTC
CASSPDGSGANVLTF
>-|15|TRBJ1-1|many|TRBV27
TGTGCCAGCAGTCCCCATGACGGGGCGGACACTGAAGCTTTCTTT
CASSPHDGADTEAFF
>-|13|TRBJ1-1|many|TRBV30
TGTGGATCTACAGGGCTCGGGAACACTGAAGCTTTCTTT
CGSTGLGNTEAFF
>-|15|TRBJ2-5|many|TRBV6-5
TGTGCCAGCAGTTACTCGACGGGCCTACAAGAGACCCAGTACTTC
CASSYSTGLQETQYF
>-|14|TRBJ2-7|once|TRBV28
TGTGCCAGCAGTTTAATCGGGACGACCTACGAGCAGTACTTC
CASSLIGTTYEQYF
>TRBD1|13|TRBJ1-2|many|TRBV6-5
TGTGCCAGCGGAATCGGACAGGATGAAGGCTACACCTTC
CASGIGQDEGYTF